This T cell receptor (beta chain) derives from a study of T cell responses to AZD1222 COVID-19 vaccine. Assay used: immunoSEQ multiplex PCR; TCRdb lists only in-frame clones, some missing. The repertoire holds 93,000 or so clones, with 88% as singletons. Trimming removed 1 base at V and 4 bases at J, with 4 bases between. Germline CDR1 SGHTA, CDR2 FQGNSA. CDR3 length: 12 residues. Sequenced material: peripheral blood, taken on day 0 of AZD1222 vaccination. The chain uses TRBV7-2 and TRBJ1-2; the D is unclear. This TCR was sampled from an adult in good health. CDR3 nucleotides: TGTGCCAGCAGCTTAGTTACCTATGGCTACACCTTC. Its translation: CASSLVTYGYTF.